One sample yielded the 28 T cell receptor beta chains listed below, sequenced in a study of T cells after posttransplantation cyclophosphamide. Method: immunoSEQ multiplex PCR; TCRdb's copy keeps in-frame clones and lacks some. This set yields 35,000 to 40,000 clones and no singletons; the top ten hold 2% to 3%. Material for sequencing was PBMCs. The receptors derive from a man over 45 in good health, CMV-negative, and a related stem cell transplant donor.

The sample holds many counts of this clone. The J gene is TRBJ2-1, the V gene TRBV19; 11 nucleotides line up with TRBD2. CDR1 is LNHDA, CDR2 SQIVND, per germline (reference sequence). The CDR3 length is 14 residues. V was pared by 7 bases and J by 10 bases, with 9 bases of the junction left unmatched. The CDR3 DNA reads TGTGCCAGTATAGACCTAGCGGGAGGTGGGGAGCAGTTCTTC. It is translated as CASIDLAGGGEQFF.

This clone appeared many times. The chain combines TRBV19 with TRBJ1-3, with unresolved D. CDR3 length: 15 amino acids. Deletions cut 6 bases from V and 3 bases from J, with 15 bases between. Looked up from germline, CDR1 is LNHDA and CDR2 is SQIVND (reference sequence). Here the CDR3 reads CASSISPGFGNTIYF. The CDR3 coding sequence is TGTGCCAGTAGCATTTCCCCGGGATTTGGAAACACCATATATTTT.

This clone was seen at least ten times. This chain links TRBV18 with TRBJ1-1, with a tentative D call TRBD1 (6 bases). Germline V gives CDR1 KGHSH, CDR2 LQKENI. Trimming removed 4 bases at V and 3 bases at J, with 15 bases between. This CDR3 comprises 15 residues. The CDR3 DNA reads as TGTGCCAGCTCACTTATCGACAGGTCGGACACTGAAGCTTTCTTT. Its protein is CASSLIDRSDTEAFF.

The CDR3 nucleotides read TGTGCCAGCAGTTTCGCCGGGGAGCTGTTTTTT. Its protein is CASSFAGELFF. This rearrangement joins TRBV28 to TRBJ2-2; D remains unclear. V lost 3 bases to trimming and J lost 6 bases, with 2 bases between them. Germline V gene lookup returns CDR1 MDHEN and CDR2 SYDVKM. CDR3 length: 11 residues.

This clone was found many times. CDR3 DNA sequence: TGTGCCAGCAGTTTAGCGGGAGGGTTACAAGAGACCCAGTACTTC. Its protein is CASSLAGGLQETQYF. The chain links TRBV6-5 to TRBJ2-5; 11 bases line up with TRBD2. V was pared by 4 bases and J by 2 bases, with 3 bases of the junction left unmatched. In germline, CDR1 is MNHEY, CDR2 SVGAGI. CDR3 length: 15 residues.

This clone has at least ten counts. The rearrangement links TRBV29-1 to TRBJ2-1; no firm D call. Deletions cut 2 bases from V and 9 bases from J, with 5 bases between. Germline loops: CDR1 SQVTM, CDR2 ANQGSEA. The CDR3 loop spans 10 amino acids. The CDR3 sequence: CSVEPGEQFF. CDR3 nucleotides: TGCAGCGTTGAACCGGGTGAGCAGTTCTTC.

This clone was recorded many times. The chain joins TRBV2 to TRBJ1-1; the D is unclear. There are 13 residues in the CDR3. Trimming left V 8 bases short and J 2 bases short, with 12 bases between. Germline V CDR1 and CDR2: SNHLY, FYNNEI. CDR3 amino acids: CASGGPGNTEAFF. For the CDR3, the DNA is TGTGCCAGCGGAGGGCCGGGAAACACTGAAGCTTTCTTT.

The V and J genes are TRBV6-1 and TRBJ1-2; the D gene is possibly TRBD1 (6 bases). V dropped 5 bases and J dropped 2 bases, with 12 bases sitting between them. The CDR3 consists of 14 residues. Germline values: CDR1 MNHNS, CDR2 SASEGT. The CDR3 is CASSSGHTNYGYTF. The CDR3 DNA reads as TGTGCCAGCAGTTCGGGACACACAAACTATGGCTACACCTTC.

The chain couples TRBV27 to TRBJ2-1, with 16 nucleotides matching TRBD2. V trimming: 6 bases; J trimming: 8 bases; junction bases outside the gene matches: 7. Germline V gives CDR1 MNHEY, CDR2 SMNVEV (reference sequence). The length of the CDR3 is 16 residues. The CDR3 sequence: CASRAGTSGRVDEQFF. As DNA, the CDR3 is TGTGCCAGCAGGGCCGGGACTAGCGGGAGGGTCGATGAGCAGTTCTTC.

This clone was counted between two and nine times. The V call is TRBV30, the J call TRBJ2-4, with D maybe TRBD2 (6 bases). There are 14 residues in the CDR3. Trimming took off 2 bases at V and 2 bases at J, with 10 bases between the two ends. The germline V gene encodes CDR1 GTSNPN and CDR2 SVGIG (reference sequence). The CDR3 nucleotides are TGTGCCTGGAGTTGGGAGGATACCAAAAACATTCAGTACTTC. Its protein is CAWSWEDTKNIQYF.

This clone was counted many times. The V call is TRBV6-1, the J call TRBJ2-7, with a weak D call TRBD2 (5 bases). Germline lookup yields CDR1 MNHNS and CDR2 SASEGT. The CDR3 runs 14 residues. The V gene lost 0 bases and the J gene lost 2 bases, with 8 bases spanning the gap. The DNA of the CDR3 is TGTGCCAGCAGTGAAGCACTAGACCCCTACGAGCAGTACTTC. Protein product: CASSEALDPYEQYF.

This clone was seen a few times. This may arise from a read error, as a much more abundant clone is one base away. V and J are TRBV10-3 and TRBJ2-7, with TRBD1 as a possible D gene (5 bases). Per germline, CDR1 ENHRY and CDR2 SYGVKD. This CDR3 has 15 amino acids. The CDR3 is CAISEADTRTHERYF. The DNA of the CDR3 is TGTGCCATCAGTGAGGCGGACACCCGGACGCACGAGCGGTACTTC.

This clone was seen only a few times. J is TRBJ1-5 and V is TRBV11-1; D possibly corresponds to TRBD1 (6 bases). Germline CDR1 SGHAT, CDR2 FQDESV (reference sequence). CDR3 length: 18 residues. Trimming left V 5 bases short and J 0 bases short, with 20 bases between. The CDR3 region is CASSRRRTDRYSNQPQHF. CDR3 bases: TGTGCCAGCAGCCGGAGGCGGACAGACCGATATAGCAATCAGCCCCAGCATTTT.

Ten or more counts support this clone. This chain connects TRBV7-3 to TRBJ2-2; TRBD1 agrees at 10 bases. Germline V gene sequence: CDR1 SGHTA, CDR2 FQGTGA. The CDR3 has 15 residues. Trimming at V came to 5 bases and at J to 6 bases, leaving 6 bases not matched to a gene. CDR3 coding DNA: TGTGCCAGCAGCCGACAGGGGGCTTACGCCGGGGAGCTGTTTTTT. Protein product: CASSRQGAYAGELFF.

This clone was observed at least ten times. V and J are TRBV7-6 and TRBJ2-7, with 12 bases fitting TRBD2. After removal of 4 bases from V and 2 bases from J, the junction contained 6 bases not matched to a gene. The CDR3 sequence is 16 residues long. Germline values: CDR1 SGHVS, CDR2 FNYEAQ. CDR3 nucleotide sequence: TGTGCCAGCAGCTCGGGACTAGCGGGCTATACCTACGAGCAGTACTTC. Its protein product is CASSSGLAGYTYEQYF. Combining the CDR3 with reference TRBV7-6 and TRBJ2-7 gives the whole variable domain GAGVSQSPRYKVTKRGQDVALRCDPISGHVSLYWYRQALGQGPEFLTYFNYEAQQDKSGLPNDRFSAERPEGSISTLTIQRTEQRDSAMYRCASSSGLAGYTYEQYFGPGTRLTVT.

This clone has at least ten counts. This chain joins TRBV27 and TRBJ2-2; TRBD1 agrees at 9 bases. The CDR3 spans 16 residues. Germline V gene sequence: CDR1 MNHEY, CDR2 SMNVEV (reference sequence). V was pared by 5 bases and J by 4 bases, with 8 bases of the junction left unmatched. The CDR3 coding sequence is TGTGCCAGCAGTCCCCGGACAGGGGTTTCCACCGGGGAGCTGTTTTTT. Its translation: CASSPRTGVSTGELFF.

Ten or more counts support this clone. The chain has TRBV18 and TRBJ2-5, with D possibly being TRBD1 (6 bases). There are 16 residues in the CDR3. Deletions cut 2 bases from V and 1 base from J, with 14 bases between. From germline, CDR1 is KGHSH and CDR2 LQKENI. CDR3 coding DNA: TGTGCCAGCTCACCATTGAGGGGGACGATCCAAGAGACCCAGTACTTC. Residues: CASSPLRGTIQETQYF.

This clone has just a few counts. The rearrangement uses TRBV25-1 and TRBJ2-3, with D possibly being TRBD1 (6 bases). The CDR3 length is 14 residues. Per the germline V gene, CDR1 is MGHDK and CDR2 is SYGVNS. Trimming stripped 6 bases from V and 2 bases from J, with 12 bases between. The CDR3 bases are TGTGCCAGCAGCCAGGGGAAGTCCACAGATACGCAGTATTTT. Translating gives CASSQGKSTDTQYF.

This clone was seen many times. CDR3 sequence: CASSLNSLETQYF. DNA of the CDR3: TGTGCCAGCAGCTTAAATAGCTTGGAGACCCAGTACTTC. The chain carries TRBV7-3 and TRBJ2-5; no reliable D call. Looked up from germline, CDR1 is SGHTA and CDR2 is FQGTGA. The CDR3 is 13 amino acids. The ends were cut back, 1 base at V and 5 bases at J, with 8 bases in the middle. Full variable domain (missing parts from reference TRBV7-3 and TRBJ2-5): GAGVSQTPSNKVTEKGKYVELRCDPISGHTALYWYRQSLGQGPEFLIYFQGTGAADDSGLPNDRFFAVRPEGSVSTLKIQRTERGDSAVYLCASSLNSLETQYFGPGTRLLVL.

This clone was seen many times. V usage is TRBV11-2 and J usage is TRBJ1-3, with a tentative D call TRBD1 (6 bases). The CDR3 spans 15 residues. CDR1 SGHAT and CDR2 FQNNGV come from the germline V gene. V was cut by 5 bases and J by 4 bases, with 15 bases left in between. The CDR3 DNA reads TGTGCCAGCAGCCCTAGTGGGGGCAAAGGAAACACCATATATTTT. It yields the protein CASSPSGGKGNTIYF.

The chain employs TRBV21-1 and TRBJ2-7; the table's D call, TRBD2, was not checked against the DNA. TRBV21-1 is marked as a pseudogene. The CDR3 runs to 15 residues. The CDR3 bases are TGTGCCAGCAGCTTACCTCGTTGGGGGGCCTACGAGCAGTACTTC. As protein: CASSLPRWGAYEQYF.

Many counts were recorded for this clone. The chain recombines TRBV27 with TRBJ1-2; 11 nucleotides match TRBD1. J lost 4 bases, V lost 3 bases, and 13 bases had no gene match. The germline gives CDR1 MNHEY, CDR2 SMNVEV (reference sequence). The CDR3 extends over 18 amino acids. In nucleotides, the CDR3 is TGTGCCAGCAGTTTTGGTCGGAGGACAGGGGGCAGTGGCTATGGCTACACCTTC. This sequence encodes CASSFGRRTGGSGYGYTF.

The sample holds many counts of this clone. V and J are TRBV15 and TRBJ1-2, with TRBD1 as a possible D gene (6 bases). The CDR3 length is 14 residues. Trimming took off 7 bases at V and 6 bases at J, with 18 bases between the two ends. Per germline, CDR1 LNHNV and CDR2 YYDKDF (reference sequence). Written as DNA, the CDR3 is TGTGCCACCACCCTCGTAGGGGGTACGGATGGCTACACCTTC. This codes for CATTLVGGTDGYTF. Drawing the rest from reference TRBV15 and TRBJ1-2, the complete variable domain is DAMVIQNPRYQVTQFGKPVTLSCSQTLNHNVMYWYQQKSSQAPKLLFHYYDKDFNNEADTPDNFQSRRPNTSFCFLDIRSPGLGDTAMYLCATTLVGGTDGYTFGSGTRLTVV.

Many counts were recorded for this clone. The chain joins TRBV18 to TRBJ2-3; 13 bases map to TRBD2. This CDR3 has 14 residues. V gave up 8 bases and J gave up 1 base; unmatched junction bases: 0. Germline V gene data show CDR1 as KGHSH and CDR2 as LQKENI. The chain's CDR3 is CASGLAGGTDTQYF. Written as DNA, the CDR3 is TGTGCCAGCGGACTAGCGGGGGGCACAGATACGCAGTATTTT.

This clone has more than one count but fewer than ten. The genes are TRBV7-9 and TRBJ2-1; maybe TRBD2 (5 bases). Germline-derived CDR1 and CDR2 are SEHNR and FQNEAQ (reference sequence). Trimming pared 6 bases from V and 9 bases from J, leaving 21 bases between. This CDR3 is 15 amino acids long. The CDR3 sequence is CASSHTSVPTGEQFF. The CDR3 bases are TGTGCCAGCAGTCATACTAGTGTGCCGACGGGTGAGCAGTTCTTC.

The rearrangement uses TRBV6-5 and TRBJ1-5; 7 bases match TRBD1. Per the germline V gene, CDR1 is MNHEY and CDR2 is SVGAGI. V shed 4 bases and J 2 bases; nucleotides not matched to a gene: 5. This CDR3 is built from 15 residues. The CDR3 sequence is CASSLSGTGNQPQHF. In nucleotides, the CDR3 is TGTGCCAGCAGTTTATCCGGGACAGGCAATCAGCCCCAGCATTTT.

This clone was counted many times. The DNA of the CDR3 is TGTGCCAGCAGAGGCGGGGATACTGAAGCTTTCTTT. Protein product: CASRGGDTEAFF. This chain connects TRBV9 to TRBJ1-1; D remains unclear. Per the germline V gene, CDR1 is SGDLS and CDR2 is YYNGEE. The CDR3 runs 12 residues. The germline V and J ends were trimmed by 5 bases and 5 bases, with 10 bases remaining between them.

The table lists this clone with a few counts. V usage is TRBV14 and J usage is TRBJ2-5; D is possibly TRBD1 or TRBD2 (5 bases each). The J call may be wrong; the DNA end is better matched by TRBJ2-7. Germline loops: CDR1 SGHDN, CDR2 FVKESK. The CDR3 is 19 residues long. CDR3 protein: CASSHSGAGSDLGDYEQYF. The CDR3 bases are TGTGCCAGCAGCCATTCCGGAGCAGGGTCGGACTTGGGGGACTACGAGCAGTACTTC.